This T cell receptor beta chain was retrieved from a study of CXCR3-negative and CXCR3-positive naive CD8 T cells. In the study overall: Each library held about 1.5 +/- 0.3 million TRB reads, about 140 million in total. Study-level points and caveats: In CXCR3-positive naive cells, the TRB CDR3s were more hydrophobic than in CXCR3-negative naive cells. Each naive subset displayed comparably high diversity, whereas memory CD8+ cells displayed much lower diversity.

This CDR3 has 14 residues. The germline V gene has CDR1 SGHVS and CDR2 FQNEAQ. CD45RO-CCR7+CD27+CD95- characterized naive CD8+ T cells. UMI labels and 5' RACE were used to prepare the TRB cDNA libraries. TCRdb reprocessed the 5' RACE reads and stores each CDR3 protein as one record, lacking DNA. The table lists under 75,000 distinct CDR3 sequences. Concerning this clonotype: Antigen specificity is unknown.

The chain links TRBV7-8 to TRBJ2-3; TCRdb calls TRBD1, which cannot be checked without DNA. The receptor's source is a human donor in good health. Some clones in this sample may be carry-over from other donors' samples. The sequenced sample consisted of naive CXCR3+ CD8+ T cells from blood. Subset reported: CD45RO-CCR7+CD27+CD95- naive CD8+ T cells expressing CXCR3 (TNR3+). The CDR3 is CASSPPLSTDTQYF. The full variable domain, with the rest looked up from reference TRBV7-8 and TRBJ2-3, is GAGVSQSPRYKVAKRGQDVALRCDPISGHVSLFWYQQALGQGPEFLTYFQNEAQLDKSGLPSDRFFAERPEGSVSTLKIQRTQQEDSAVYLCASSPPLSTDTQYFGPGTRLTVL.